This TCR beta chain was observed in a study of blood T cell repertoires in COVID-19. In the study overall: From T cells, B-cell-depleted T cells, or PBMCs came the material, which was cDNA or gDNA.

The table came from immunoSEQ multiplex PCR; TCRdb's copy has only in-frame clones and leaves some out. The table includes a few hundred thousand clones, around nine tenths detected once. This clonotype originated in a man between 18 and 29 years old with active or convalescent COVID-19. Sequenced sample: peripheral blood.

The CDR3 reads CARDSTNTEAFF. The CDR3, as DNA: TGTGCCAGGGACAGCACCAACACTGAAGCTTTCTTT. V gene TRBV2 combines with J gene TRBJ1-1; the D gene is possibly TRBD1 (6 bases). Trimming removed 9 bases at V and 2 bases at J, with 10 bases between. Germline CDR1 SNHLY, CDR2 FYNNEI. The CDR3 totals 12 residues.